Below, 28 T cell receptor beta chains from the same sample are listed, as sequenced in a study of neoadjuvant anti-PD-1 for oral cavity cancer. Profiling relied on immunoSEQ multiplex PCR, and the TCRdb table lists in-frame clones only, not all of them. The sample comprises more than 10,000 clones, over 50% of which are singletons, and around 2.5% rests with the top ten. The sample here was PBMCs, taken before nivolumab (anti-PD-1) treatment. Receptors originate from a person between 40 and 80 years old with oral cavity squamous cell carcinoma.

The V and J genes are TRBV9 and TRBJ1-1; 7 bases are shared with TRBD1. CDR1 is SGDLS and CDR2 is YYNGEE in the germline V gene. This CDR3 has 14 residues. The V gene end was trimmed by 0 bases and the J gene end by 10 bases; junction bases not matched to a gene: 9. CDR3 sequence reads: CASSVGAGGQRAFF. DNA of the CDR3: TGTGCCAGCAGCGTAGGGGCCGGGGGACAGAGAGCTTTCTTT.

The chain recombines TRBV19 with TRBJ2-6; TRBD1 aligns across 9 bases. The CDR3 consists of 19 residues. V trimming: 4 bases; J trimming: 0 bases; junction bases outside the gene matches: 10. Germline V CDR1 and CDR2: LNHDA, SQIVND (reference sequence). The CDR3 bases are TGTGCCAGTAGTAAAAGGACAGGGGCAAAGAGCTCTGGGGCCAACGTCCTGACTTTC. Its translation is CASSKRTGAKSSGANVLTF.

In its sample, this clone was seen a few times. V usage is TRBV5-8 and J usage is TRBJ2-3, with 14 bases matching TRBD2. The length of the CDR3 is 15 residues. Trimming took 4 bases from V and 7 from J; bases not matched to a gene: 5. CDR1 is SGHTS and CDR2 is YDEGEE in the germline V gene. For the CDR3, the DNA is TGTGCCAGCAGCCGCGGGACTAGCGGGAGTAATACGCAGTATTTT. This sequence encodes CASSRGTSGSNTQYF.

This chain uses TRBV7-2 with TRBJ2-1, with TRBD2 matching over 10 bases. Trimming took 5 bases from V and 7 from J; bases not matched to a gene: 11. The CDR3 covers 16 residues. Germline V CDR1 and CDR2: SGHTA, FQGNSA. The CDR3 spells CASSNSGGGGRNEQFF. The CDR3 DNA follows: TGTGCCAGCAGCAACAGCGGGGGGGGCGGACGGAATGAGCAGTTCTTC.

V and J are TRBV27 and TRBJ1-1; tentative D call: TRBD1 (6 bases). The germline gives CDR1 MNHEY, CDR2 SMNVEV (reference sequence). Trimming pared 7 bases from V and 2 bases from J, leaving 17 bases between. This CDR3 has 15 residues. The CDR3, as DNA: TGTGCCAGCAAAAAACAGGGACCAATAAACACTGAAGCTTTCTTT. It codes for CASKKQGPINTEAFF.

CDR3 in DNA: TGTGCCATCCCCCTGGGACTAGCGGGAGCTCGTGTCACCGGGGAGCTGTTTTTT. Amino acid sequence: CAIPLGLAGARVTGELFF. The chain couples TRBV7-8 to TRBJ2-2; 14 bases align to TRBD2. The V gene's germline CDR1 is SGHVS and CDR2 FQNEAQ. The CDR3 is 18 residues long. V trimming: 10 bases; J trimming: 4 bases; junction bases outside the gene matches: 14.

The CDR3 bases are TGTGCCAGCAGCCGCCCGTCCTGGGGACTGAACACTGAAGCTTTCTTT. Amino acids: CASSRPSWGLNTEAFF. The chain links TRBV5-4 to TRBJ1-1; D is possibly TRBD1 (5 bases). CDR1 and CDR2 (germline): SGHNT, YYREEE (reference sequence). The V end was cut by 4 bases, the J end by 0 bases, with 16 bases between. The CDR3 spans 16 residues. The full variable domain, completed using reference TRBV5-4 and TRBJ1-1, is ETGVTQSPTHLIKTRGQQVTLRCSSQSGHNTVSWYQQALGQGPQFIFQYYREEENGRGNFPPRFSGLQFPNYSSELNVNALELDDSALYLCASSRPSWGLNTEAFFGQGTRLTVV.

This chain connects TRBV5-1 to TRBJ1-1, with TRBD1 matching over 8 bases. The J segment lost 4 bases and the V segment lost 4 bases, leaving 9 bases of the junction unmatched. CDR1 and CDR2 (germline): SGHRS, YFSETQ. This CDR3 region has 15 residues. The CDR3 bases are TGCGCCAGCAGCGGATACCAGGGGGCTGGCACTGAAGCTTTCTTT. Residues: CASSGYQGAGTEAFF.

The J gene is TRBJ2-7, the V gene TRBV6-6, with 9 bases lining up with TRBD1. V lost 6 bases, J lost 3 bases, and 9 bases stayed unmatched. The CDR3 contains 15 residues. Per germline, CDR1 MNHNY and CDR2 SVGAGI (reference sequence). In DNA, the CDR3 is TGTGCCAGCAGACTCGGGGGGACAGGGATCTACGAGCAGTACTTC. As protein: CASRLGGTGIYEQYF.

The chain carries TRBV11-2 and TRBJ2-7, with D tentatively TRBD1 (6 bases). V lost 5 bases and J lost 0, with 26 bases in between. CDR1 is SGHAT and CDR2 is FQNNGV in the germline V gene. This CDR3 spans 19 amino acids. The CDR3 nucleotides read TGTGCCAGCAGCGTCACCTCCGCCAATACAGGGTTGTCCTCCTACGAGCAGTACTTC. Protein: CASSVTSANTGLSSYEQYF.

The chain uses TRBV5-8 and TRBJ1-5; D uncertain. This CDR3 spans 17 amino acids. V gave up 2 bases and J gave up 2 bases, with 17 bases separating them. Germline V CDR1 and CDR2: SGHTS, YDEGEE. The CDR3 reads CASSFLSMGSGNQPQHF. The CDR3 DNA is TGTGCCAGCAGCTTTTTAAGTATGGGGTCGGGCAATCAGCCCCAGCATTTT.

This clone turned up a few times. The rearrangement joins TRBV11-2 to TRBJ1-5; no clear D. This CDR3 has 15 residues. V lost 2 bases and J lost 0, with 8 bases in between. Germline assignment: CDR1 SGHAT and CDR2 FQNNGV. This CDR3 is CASSLLRGSNQPQHF. The DNA for the CDR3 is TGTGCCAGCAGCTTATTAAGAGGTAGCAATCAGCCCCAGCATTTT.

V usage is TRBV6-1 and J usage is TRBJ1-2, with D maybe TRBD1 (5 bases). This CDR3 region has 13 residues. Germline-derived CDR1 and CDR2 are MNHNS and SASEGT. Trimming removed 10 bases at V and 6 bases at J, with 18 bases between. The DNA of the CDR3 is TGTGCCATGGGAGTATCCAGGGACCATGGCTACACCTTC. Amino acid sequence: CAMGVSRDHGYTF.

The genes are TRBV10-2 and TRBJ1-1; TRBD1 aligns across 8 bases. The V gene end was trimmed by 0 bases and the J gene end by 4 bases; junction bases not matched to a gene: 7. The CDR3 sequence is 16 residues long. Looked up from germline, CDR1 is WSHSY and CDR2 is SAAADI. The CDR3 is CASSESFTGTGTEAFF. The CDR3 DNA follows: TGCGCCAGCAGTGAGTCATTCACAGGGACAGGCACTGAAGCTTTCTTT.

The rearrangement uses TRBV9 and TRBJ2-3; 8 positions match TRBD2. After removal of 2 bases from V and 3 bases from J, the junction contained 8 bases not matched to a gene. Germline V gene lookup returns CDR1 SGDLS and CDR2 YYNGEE. CDR3 length: 16 amino acids. The CDR3 DNA follows: TGTGCCAGCAGCGTTAGCGGGGCGCGGGGGACAGATACGCAGTATTTT. Translated: CASSVSGARGTDTQYF.

The rearrangement links TRBV7-3 to TRBJ1-6; 7 bases are shared with TRBD1. The CDR3 sequence is 15 residues long. The germline V gene encodes CDR1 SGHTA and CDR2 FQGTGA. Germline trimming cut 2 bases from V and 6 bases from J; bases unmatched to any gene: 4. CDR3 nucleotides: TGTGCCAGCAGCTTAGCAGGGGGTGGTAATTCACCCCTCCACTTT. It translates to CASSLAGGGNSPLHF.

This clone was observed a few times. The CDR3 sequence is CASSPAPARNTIYF. Here the CDR3 DNA reads TGTGCCAGTAGTCCTGCTCCGGCCAGAAACACCATATATTTT. This chain joins TRBV19 and TRBJ1-3, with D unclear. The CDR3 length is 14 residues. Between the trimmed V and J ends, which lost 5 bases and 5 bases, there was a span of 13 bases. Germline CDR1 LNHDA, CDR2 SQIVND (reference sequence).

The CDR3 is CASSERGEQYF. The CDR3 DNA reads TGTGCCAGCAGTGAAAGGGGGGAGCAGTACTTC. The V gene is TRBV2, the J gene TRBJ2-7; D is perhaps TRBD1 (6 bases). The germline V gene has CDR1 SNHLY and CDR2 FYNNEI. V lost 2 bases, J lost 7 bases, and 6 bases lay in between. This CDR3 is built from 11 residues.

Here the CDR3 DNA reads TGTGCCAGCAGTCTGGGCTGGGCCTCTACGAACACCGGGGAGCTGTTTTTT. Its protein is CASSLGWASTNTGELFF. The rearrangement uses TRBV5-4 and TRBJ2-2; D uncertain. The germline V gene encodes CDR1 SGHNT and CDR2 YYREEE (reference sequence). Trimming stripped 5 bases from V and 0 bases from J, with 17 bases between. The CDR3 totals 17 residues.

This clone has just a few counts. This chain's CDR3 is CASSTSGTSGTPSYEQYF. The CDR3 DNA is TGTGCCAGCTCAACCTCCGGGACTAGCGGGACCCCTTCCTACGAGCAGTACTTC. The chain carries TRBV18 and TRBJ2-7, with TRBD2 matching over 13 bases. CDR3 length: 18 residues. V trimming: 5 bases; J trimming: 1 base; junction bases outside the gene matches: 11. CDR1 is KGHSH, CDR2 LQKENI, per germline.

This sequence joins TRBV2 and TRBJ2-1; D assignment may be TRBD1 or TRBD2 (6 bases each). Germline CDR1 SNHLY, CDR2 FYNNEI. With 7 bases removed from V and 6 bases from J, the gap between germline ends came to 16 bases. This CDR3 comprises 14 residues. The CDR3 nucleotides are TGTGCCAGCACCTACAGGGAGGAGATCAATGAGCAGTTCTTC. Protein sequence: CASTYREEINEQFF.

This clone has a handful of counts. The rearrangement joins TRBV18 to TRBJ2-2, with TRBD2 as a possible D gene (5 bases). CDR3 size: 15 residues. Trimming stripped 3 bases from V and 6 bases from J, with 14 bases between. The germline V gene has CDR1 KGHSH and CDR2 LQKENI. The CDR3 DNA reads TGTGCCAGCTCACCTCGTCGAGGGTTCCCCGGGGAGCTGTTTTTT. This gives the protein CASSPRRGFPGELFF.

This clone was recorded a few times. Germline is not matched at one junction end, which may reflect a read error. This rearrangement joins TRBV5-1 to TRBJ2-4; 8 positions match TRBD1. In germline, CDR1 is SGHRS, CDR2 YFSETQ. CDR3 length equals 15 residues. Here the CDR3 reads CASRLAAGGRNIQYF. In nucleotides, the CDR3 is TGCGCCAGCAGATTGGCCGCAGGGGGCAGAAACATTCAGTACTTC.

The chain links TRBV6-6 to TRBJ1-1; TRBD1 matches at 9 bases. Germline values: CDR1 MNHNY, CDR2 SVGAGI (reference sequence). The junction had 7 bases not matched to a gene; V was cut back by 4 bases and J by 1 base. The CDR3 is 16 amino acids. Written as DNA, the CDR3 is TGTGCCAGCAGTTCCCAACAGGGGGCCAGGAACACTGAAGCTTTCTTT. It yields the protein CASSSQQGARNTEAFF.

V and J are TRBV2 and TRBJ1-3; possible D gene TRBD1, 6 bases. This CDR3 contains 15 residues. The germline V gene encodes CDR1 SNHLY and CDR2 FYNNEI. Between the trimmed V and J ends, which lost 1 base and 8 bases, there was a span of 15 bases. In nucleotides, the CDR3 is TGTGCCAGCAGTGAAGTCGCCAGAAAGGGGGACACCATATATTTT. Its protein product is CASSEVARKGDTIYF.

The chain combines TRBV7-9 with TRBJ1-1; possible D gene TRBD1, 6 bases. The germline V gene has CDR1 SEHNR and CDR2 FQNEAQ (reference sequence). Trimming left V 5 bases short and J 0 bases short, with 13 bases between. The CDR3 consists of 15 residues. Here the CDR3 reads CASSIDRSLNTEAFF. Here the CDR3 DNA reads TGTGCCAGCAGCATCGACAGGTCCTTGAACACTGAAGCTTTCTTT.

V usage is TRBV7-2 and J usage is TRBJ2-4; TRBD2 matches 16 bases. The CDR3 loop spans 17 amino acids. The J segment lost 4 bases and the V segment lost 5 bases, leaving 5 bases of the junction unmatched. CDR1 and CDR2 (germline): SGHTA, FQGNSA. For the CDR3, the DNA is TGTGCCAGCAGCCCGATGGGACTAGCGGGGGGGAAAAACATTCAGTACTTC. Translation: CASSPMGLAGGKNIQYF.

The chain couples TRBV6-1 to TRBJ2-4; D call uncertain. The CDR3 spans 12 residues. Trimming removed 3 bases at V and 5 bases at J, with 5 bases between. CDR1 is MNHNS and CDR2 is SASEGT in the germline V gene. The CDR3 DNA sequence: TGTGCCAGCAGTGACGGAGAAAACATTCAGTACTTC. It encodes CASSDGENIQYF.